The 25 T cell receptor beta chains below were found in one sample sequenced in a study of blood T cell repertoires in COVID-19. The assay was immunoSEQ multiplex PCR, and TCRdb's table has in-frame clones only and misses some. The sample comprises 130,000 to 150,000 clones, around 83% of which are singletons, and roughly 5.7% rests with the top ten. Material for sequencing was PBMCs or T cells enriched from blood (not recorded which). All receptors derive from a woman in her fifties or sixties who had been exposed to COVID-19.

The gene calls are TRBV13 and TRBJ2-1; 11 bases are a match to TRBD2. CDR3 length equals 15 residues. V trimming: 5 bases; J trimming: 4 bases; junction bases outside the gene matches: 4. Germline V CDR1 and CDR2: PRHDT, FYEKMQ (reference sequence). DNA for the CDR3: TGTGCCAGCAGCCCCGGGACTAGCGGATACAATGAGCAGTTCTTC. Translating gives CASSPGTSGYNEQFF.

The CDR3 sequence: CASSPPSSGGSQETQYF. In nucleotides, the CDR3 is TGTGCCAGCAGCCCTCCGTCGAGCGGGGGGTCCCAAGAGACCCAGTACTTC. J is TRBJ2-5 and V is TRBV13; 9 bases line up with TRBD2. The CDR3 covers 17 residues. V trimming: 5 bases; J trimming: 1 base; junction bases outside the gene matches: 11. CDR1 is PRHDT, CDR2 FYEKMQ, per germline (reference sequence). The entire variable domain, with the rest obtained from reference TRBV13 and TRBJ2-5, is as follows: AAGVIQSPRHLIKEKRETATLKCYPIPRHDTVYWYQQGPGQDPQFLISFYEKMQSDKGSIPDRFSAQQFSDYHSELNMSSLELGDSALYFCASSPPSSGGSQETQYFGPGTRLLVL.

The chain has TRBV12-5 and TRBJ1-5; D not resolved. This CDR3 region has 14 residues. Germline CDR1 reads LGHNT; CDR2 reads FRNRAP. The ends were cut back, 3 bases at V and 3 bases at J, with 9 bases in the middle. CDR3 loop: CASGFRGTNQPQHF. The CDR3 DNA reads as TGTGCTAGTGGTTTTCGGGGTACCAATCAGCCCCAGCATTTT.

This clone was seen once. The V and J genes are TRBV5-1 and TRBJ2-3; TRBD1 aligns across 7 bases. The CDR3 loop spans 14 amino acids. Germline CDR1 and CDR2: SGHRS and YFSETQ. J lost 2 bases, V lost 4 bases, and 4 bases had no gene match. The CDR3 loop reads CASSRDRATDTQYF. CDR3 bases: TGCGCCAGCAGCCGCGACAGGGCCACAGATACGCAGTATTTT.

The gene calls are TRBV4-3 and TRBJ2-2; 12 nucleotides match TRBD2. The CDR3 is 20 amino acids. Germline loops: CDR1 LGHNA, CDR2 YSLEER. The ends lost 0 bases at V and 7 bases at J; junction bases unmatched: 15. CDR3 region: CASSQDAPRLAGGPVGELFF. The CDR3 DNA sequence: TGCGCCAGCAGCCAAGATGCCCCGCGGCTAGCGGGAGGGCCCGTCGGGGAGCTGTTTTTT.

This chain uses TRBV27 with TRBJ1-6, with a tentative D call TRBD1 (5 bases). CDR1 is MNHEY, CDR2 SMNVEV, per germline (reference sequence). The CDR3 is 14 amino acids. V lost 3 bases and J lost 4, with 7 bases in between. The CDR3 region is CASSLEGYNSPLHF. DNA of the CDR3: TGTGCCAGCAGTTTGGAGGGGTATAATTCACCCCTCCACTTT.

In DNA, the CDR3 is TGTGCCAGTAGTCCCACCGGACAGGGATCCTACGAGCAGTACTTC. Translating it yields CASSPTGQGSYEQYF. The gene calls are TRBV19 and TRBJ2-7, with 8 bases that match TRBD1. The CDR3 has 15 amino acids. CDR1 and CDR2 from the germline V gene are LNHDA and SQIVND (reference sequence). The J segment lost 1 base and the V segment lost 5 bases, leaving 7 bases of the junction unmatched.

This chain connects TRBV6-2 or TRBV6-3 to TRBJ1-5, with D tentatively TRBD1 (5 bases). V lost 0 bases and J lost 0, with 21 bases in between. In germline, CDR1 is MNHEY, CDR2 SVGEGT. This CDR3 region has 20 residues. The CDR3 bases are TGTGCCAGCAGTTACTCGACCGGGGGTAGGGTAATATATAGCAATCAGCCCCAGCATTTT. As protein: CASSYSTGGRVIYSNQPQHF.

The chain is built from TRBV11-2 and TRBJ2-3; TRBD2 matches 15 bases. CDR1 and CDR2 (germline): SGHAT, FQNNGV. This CDR3 region has 16 residues. The V gene end was trimmed by 5 bases and the J gene end by 0 bases; junction bases not matched to a gene: 0. The CDR3 reads CASSGTSGRSTDTQYF. The CDR3 nucleotides are TGTGCCAGCAGCGGGACTAGCGGGAGGAGCACAGATACGCAGTATTTT.

The table lists this clone with a count of one. The rearrangement uses TRBV7-2 and TRBJ2-3; 8 bases line up with TRBD1. The germline CDR1 and CDR2 sequences are SGHTA and FQGNSA. After removal of 3 bases from V and 3 bases from J, the junction contained 2 bases not matched to a gene. CDR3 size: 14 residues. The CDR3 loop is CASSFTGGTDTQYF. CDR3 DNA: TGTGCCAGCAGCTTCACAGGGGGAACAGATACGCAGTATTTT.

The chain employs TRBV6-2 or TRBV6-3 and TRBJ2-7, with 9 bases matching TRBD1. V was pared by 2 bases and J by 3 bases, with 5 bases of the junction left unmatched. Germline CDR1 MNHEY, CDR2 SVGEGT. This CDR3 spans 15 amino acids. The DNA of the CDR3 is TGTGCCAGCAGTTACGGGGGGACAGGGTTCTACGAGCAGTACTTC. Protein: CASSYGGTGFYEQYF.

This rearrangement joins TRBV4-3 to TRBJ2-3; TRBD2 matches 9 bases. The CDR3 loop spans 17 amino acids. The V and J ends lost 3 bases and 5 bases, in that order; junction bases with no gene match: 12. Germline V lookup: CDR1 LGHNA, CDR2 YSLEER. Here the CDR3 DNA reads TGCGCCAGCAGCCAGGAGGGGGCGGGAGGGCCGAAAGATACGCAGTATTTT. Translated, it gives CASSQEGAGGPKDTQYF.

This clone was recorded once. The rearrangement joins TRBV5-4 to TRBJ2-3; weak D call: TRBD1 (6 bases). Germline CDR1 is SGHNT and CDR2 is YYREEE (reference sequence). With 4 bases removed from V and 1 base from J, the gap between germline ends came to 10 bases. The CDR3 length is 14 residues. Written as DNA, the CDR3 is TGTGCCAGCAGCCCGGGACATCGCACAGATACGCAGTATTTT. Residues: CASSPGHRTDTQYF.

This clone was detected only once. The gene calls are TRBV27 and TRBJ1-3; D might be TRBD1 (6 bases). There are 15 residues in the CDR3. V was clipped by 5 bases and J by 4 bases, with 15 bases between them. Germline V gene sequence: CDR1 MNHEY, CDR2 SMNVEV (reference sequence). The CDR3 reads CASSPVVTGGNTIYF. The CDR3 DNA is TGTGCCAGCAGTCCAGTCGTAACAGGGGGAAACACCATATATTTT.

V gene TRBV27 combines with J gene TRBJ1-1, with D possibly matching TRBD1 (5 bases). Germline V gene sequence: CDR1 MNHEY, CDR2 SMNVEV (reference sequence). Between the trimmed V and J ends, which lost 2 bases and 11 bases, there was a span of 9 bases. The CDR3 totals 11 residues. CDR3 residues: CASSLGGVAFF. CDR3 sequence (DNA): TGTGCCAGCAGTTTAGGGGGGGTGGCTTTCTTT.

The chain has TRBV4-3 and TRBJ1-5; D perhaps matches TRBD1 (5 bases). V was cut by 1 base and J by 7 bases, with 8 bases left in between. The CDR3 sequence is 13 residues long. Germline V gives CDR1 LGHNA, CDR2 YSLEER. CDR3 residues: CASSQGQGQPQHF. CDR3 DNA: TGCGCCAGCAGCCAAGGGCAGGGACAGCCCCAGCATTTT.

The sample holds a few counts of this clone. The gene calls are TRBV3-1 (or the pseudogene TRBV3-2) and TRBJ1-6; TRBD1 agrees at 8 bases. V trimming: 1 base; J trimming: 6 bases; junction bases outside the gene matches: 8. This CDR3 has 17 amino acids. Germline CDR1 LGHDT, CDR2 YNNKEL (reference sequence). The CDR3 spells CASSQGLRGRFNSPLHF. The CDR3 nucleotides read TGTGCCAGCAGCCAAGGTCTCAGGGGGCGATTTAATTCACCCCTCCACTTT.

The chain is built from TRBV6-5 and TRBJ1-1; 7 nucleotides line up with TRBD1. V was clipped by 7 bases and J by 1 base; unmatched bases: 6. The CDR3 has 14 residues. Germline V lookup: CDR1 MNHEY, CDR2 SVGAGI. CDR3 loop: CASNQGVRNTEAFF. The DNA for the CDR3 is TGTGCCAGCAATCAGGGGGTAAGGAACACTGAAGCTTTCTTT.

The count of this clone is one. CDR3 sequence: CASSYSRGGEQYF. CDR3 coding DNA: TGTGCCAGCAGTTACTCTAGGGGCGGCGAGCAGTACTTC. The chain combines TRBV6-6 with TRBJ2-7; D might be TRBD1 (5 bases). CDR1 and CDR2 (germline): MNHNY, SVGAGI (reference sequence). This CDR3 has 13 amino acids. V lost 0 bases to trimming and J lost 6 bases, with 9 bases between them.

As for this clone: The identical CDR3 is also encoded by other nucleotide sequences in the sample. The chain combines TRBV18 with TRBJ1-3, with D possibly matching TRBD1 (6 bases). CDR1 and CDR2 from the germline V gene are KGHSH and LQKENI. With 3 bases removed from V and 0 bases from J, the gap between germline ends came to 9 bases. This CDR3 is 15 amino acids long. The CDR3 region has the DNA TGTGCCAGCTCACCCATACAGGGCTCTGGAAACACCATATATTTT. It is translated as CASSPIQGSGNTIYF.

The CDR3 reads CASSDGQGLNTEAFF. Here the CDR3 DNA reads TGCGCCAGCAGCGACGGACAGGGTTTGAACACTGAAGCTTTCTTT. The chain employs TRBV5-1 and TRBJ1-1; 8 bases match TRBD1. This CDR3 comprises 15 residues. Germline V CDR1 and CDR2: SGHRS, YFSETQ. Unmatched junction bases numbered 5, after V lost 4 bases and J lost 0 bases.

The chain links TRBV9 to TRBJ2-7; 10 positions match TRBD2. The CDR3 runs to 15 residues. Germline assignment: CDR1 SGDLS and CDR2 YYNGEE. The ends lost 0 bases at V and 2 bases at J; junction bases unmatched: 2. The CDR3: CASSVALAGAYEQYF. The DNA of the CDR3 is TGTGCCAGCAGCGTAGCGCTAGCGGGGGCCTACGAGCAGTACTTC.

The chain recombines TRBV6-6 with TRBJ1-4, with D unclear. The germline V gene encodes CDR1 MNHNY and CDR2 SVGAGI (reference sequence). This CDR3 has 14 amino acids. V was trimmed by 8 bases and J by 0 bases, leaving 10 bases between them. In nucleotides, the CDR3 is TGTGCCAGCTCCCGCACAGCAACTAATGAAAAACTGTTTTTT. Amino acids: CASSRTATNEKLFF.

The genes are TRBV7-9 and TRBJ2-7; D call uncertain. Germline V gives CDR1 SEHNR, CDR2 FQNEAQ (reference sequence). The CDR3 loop spans 15 amino acids. The V end lost 4 bases, the J end lost 4 bases, and 17 bases lay between the germline ends. CDR3 coding DNA: TGTGCCAGCAGCTCGACCCGTGGATCGGGTTACGAGCAGTACTTC. Amino acids: CASSSTRGSGYEQYF.

This clone occurred a few times. V is TRBV27 and J is TRBJ2-2; 7 bases map to TRBD1. From germline, CDR1 is MNHEY and CDR2 SMNVEV (reference sequence). The junction had 6 bases not matched to a gene; V was cut back by 5 bases and J by 0 bases. This CDR3 contains 16 residues. CDR3 amino acids: CASSTNRGSNTGELFF. CDR3 in DNA: TGTGCCAGCAGTACAAACAGGGGATCGAACACCGGGGAGCTGTTTTTT.